Below, one TCR beta chain is given with its context. Antigen specificity is unknown. These data originate in a study of cytomegalovirus exposure and HLA in healthy donors. Study-wide results and limits: In a later analysis, HLA-associated TCR beta chains were more clonally expanded than equally common others. An apparent linkage of common viral pathogens to several of the most significant clusters emerged in a later analysis. TCR beta chains numbering under 200 were designated cytomegalovirus-associated.

With V trimmed by 0 bases and J by 4 bases, 5 bases remained unmatched. This CDR3 comprises 16 residues. The germline CDR1 and CDR2 sequences are SGHRS and YFSETQ. 60 Vbeta and 13 Jbeta primers were used in PCR. The table came from immunoSEQ multiplex PCR; TCRdb's copy has only in-frame clones and leaves some out. The sample contains 60,000 to 65,000 clones, roughly 70% of which appear only once. The chain carries TRBV5-1 and TRBJ2-3, with 10 positions matching TRBD2. Sequenced input: PBMCs. This sequence was found in a man between 50 and 59 years old in good health and CMV-seropositive. The CDR3 DNA sequence: TGCGCCAGCAGCTTGGCGTCCCTAGCGGGAGCAGATACGCAGTATTTT. Translated: CASSLASLAGADTQYF.